The 7 T cell receptor beta chains reported below all come from one sample, sequenced in a study of shared clonotypes between healthy human individuals. The repertoire was sequenced with immunoSEQ multiplex PCR; TCRdb's copy has only in-frame clones and lacks some. Of hundreds of thousands of clones listed, about 79% are singletons. The sequenced material came from PBMCs. Receptor source: a woman in her thirties or forties in good health. Some clones in this sample may be carry-over from other donors' samples.

The V call is TRBV2, the J call TRBJ2-3; 8 bases fit TRBD2. CDR1 is SNHLY, CDR2 FYNNEI, per germline. With V trimmed by 4 bases and J by 1 base, 4 bases remained unmatched. This CDR3 comprises 15 residues. CDR3 residues: CASSAETSGTDTQYF. The CDR3 coding sequence is TGTGCCAGCAGTGCCGAGACTAGCGGCACAGATACGCAGTATTTT.

This sequence joins TRBV5-8 and TRBJ2-6; maybe TRBD2 (6 bases). The CDR3 length is 14 residues. With 3 bases removed from V and 3 bases from J, the gap between germline ends came to 7 bases. The germline CDR1 and CDR2 sequences are SGHTS and YDEGEE. This CDR3 reads CASSSGVGANVLTF. The CDR3 DNA follows: TGTGCCAGCAGCTCGGGAGTTGGGGCCAACGTCCTGACTTTC.

This clone was seen a handful of times. The chain uses TRBV19 and TRBJ1-4; TRBD1 agrees at 7 bases. This CDR3 comprises 15 residues. Germline values: CDR1 LNHDA, CDR2 SQIVND (reference sequence). Trimming removed 5 bases from V and 7 bases from J; junction bases left unmatched: 10. This CDR3 is CASSLQGQKSEKLFF. CDR3 in DNA: TGTGCCAGTAGTCTCCAGGGACAGAAAAGTGAAAAACTGTTTTTT.

This clone has a handful of counts. The rearrangement uses TRBV4-1 and TRBJ2-6; D gene uncertain. V lost 0 bases and J lost 1, with 7 bases in between. The germline V gene has CDR1 MGHRA and CDR2 YSYEKL. The CDR3 loop spans 16 amino acids. The CDR3 DNA is TGCGCCAGCAGCCAAGACCGAAGGTCTGGGGCCAACGTCCTGACTTTC. Translating gives CASSQDRRSGANVLTF.

The chain combines TRBV5-6 with TRBJ2-1; 10 positions agree with TRBD2. Per germline, CDR1 SGHDT and CDR2 YYEEEE. The CDR3 has 17 amino acids. V lost 0 bases to trimming and J lost 2 bases; unmatched junction nucleotides: 5. This CDR3 is CASSLGASGSAYNEQFF. In nucleotides, the CDR3 is TGTGCCAGCAGCTTGGGGGCTAGCGGGAGTGCCTACAATGAGCAGTTCTTC. The whole variable domain, filled in from reference TRBV5-6 and TRBJ2-1, reads DAGVTQSPTHLIKTRGQQVTLRCSPKSGHDTVSWYQQALGQGPQFIFQYYEEEERQRGNFPDRFSGHQFPNYSSELNVNALLLGDSALYLCASSLGASGSAYNEQFFGPGTRLTVL.

This clone was seen at least ten times. The chain has TRBV4-1 and TRBJ1-2; 8 nucleotides line up with TRBD1. This CDR3 is 16 amino acids long. Per the germline V gene, CDR1 is MGHRA and CDR2 is YSYEKL. V lost 2 bases to trimming and J lost 3 bases; unmatched junction nucleotides: 8. The CDR3 reads CASSQQDRARDYGYTF. The DNA of the CDR3 is TGCGCCAGCAGCCAACAGGACAGGGCCCGTGACTATGGCTACACCTTC.

The count of this clone is one. This rearrangement joins TRBV29-1 to TRBJ2-1; the D is unclear. V was shortened by 3 bases and J by 9 bases, with 6 bases between the two germline ends. The germline gives CDR1 SQVTM, CDR2 ANQGSEA. CDR3 size: 10 residues. CDR3 sequence reads: CSVDGVEQFF. The CDR3 bases are TGCAGCGTTGATGGCGTTGAGCAGTTCTTC.